The 4 T cell receptor beta chains presented below share a single source sample, sequenced in a study of blood T cell repertoires in COVID-19. Measured with immunoSEQ multiplex PCR; TCRdb has only the in-frame clones, and not every one. The table has roughly 200,000 clones, 70% to 90% seen once. The sample comprised peripheral blood. These receptors all come from a woman older than 75 with acute or convalescent COVID-19.

J is TRBJ1-6 and V is TRBV14; D is ambiguous. Germline CDR1 is SGHDN and CDR2 is FVKESK. Trimming pared 4 bases from V and 10 bases from J, leaving 17 bases between. The CDR3 is made up of 15 amino acids. The CDR3 bases are TGTGCCAGCAGCCCTCCGGGAACGGTAACGTCACCCCTCCACTTT. Protein product: CASSPPGTVTSPLHF.

The chain couples TRBV7-9 to TRBJ2-3; TRBD2 aligns across 10 bases. The CDR3 loop spans 16 amino acids. The ends lost 4 bases at V and 0 bases at J; junction bases unmatched: 4. CDR1 is SEHNR and CDR2 is FQNEAQ in the germline V gene (reference sequence). The CDR3 sequence: CASSSSTSGSTDTQYF. The DNA for the CDR3 is TGTGCCAGCAGCTCCTCGACTAGCGGGAGCACAGATACGCAGTATTTT.

This chain connects TRBV5-1 to TRBJ2-5; D may be TRBD1 (6 bases). Trimming removed 2 bases from V and 5 bases from J, with 13 bases in between. The CDR3 contains 14 residues. Germline-derived CDR1 and CDR2 are SGHRS and YFSETQ. The chain's CDR3 is CASSLGQLGETQYF. CDR3 nucleotide sequence: TGCGCCAGCAGCTTAGGACAGCTCGGGGAGACCCAGTACTTC.

The rearrangement links TRBV18 to TRBJ2-5, with a weak D call TRBD1 (6 bases). The length of the CDR3 is 12 residues. Trimming took 4 bases from V and 4 from J, leaving 7 bases between them. Germline lookup yields CDR1 KGHSH and CDR2 LQKENI. This chain's CDR3 is CASSQGVETQYF. CDR3 sequence (DNA): TGTGCCAGCTCACAGGGGGTAGAGACCCAGTACTTC.